These T cell receptor beta chains were read from a single sample in a study of blood T cell repertoires in COVID-19. TCRdb's table, derived via immunoSEQ multiplex PCR, lists solely in-frame clones and lacks some. Altogether hundreds of thousands of clones are present, about 88% being singletons, with the ten largest covering less than 3%. The sequenced sample consisted of PBMCs or T cells enriched from blood (not recorded which). Every receptor here comes from a woman aged 45-60 years who had recovered from COVID-19. CDR3s include the opening cysteine and the closing phenylalanine or tryptophan. A D gene is named only where the DNA matches it firmly. Rows may omit the clone size; those that give it use once, few, many or a size class.

clone_size: once
j_call: TRBJ2-6
v_call: TRBV25-1
d_call: -
cdr3_aa: CASSVGARGTGANVLTF
cdr3_nt: TGTGCCAGCAGTGTTGGGGCAAGGGGCACTGGGGCCAACGTCCTGACTTTC

clone_size: -
j_call: TRBJ2-1
v_call: TRBV3-1/TRBV3-2
d_call: -
cdr3_aa: CASSLRDFQFF
cdr3_nt: TGTGCCAGCAGCCTTCGGGACTTCCAGTTCTTC

clone_size: -
j_call: TRBJ2-5
v_call: TRBV5-5
d_call: -
cdr3_aa: CASSLGHSETQYF
cdr3_nt: TGTGCCAGCAGCTTGGGACATTCCGAGACCCAGTACTTC

clone_size: -
j_call: TRBJ1-4
v_call: TRBV9
d_call: TRBD1
cdr3_aa: CASSAGTGQDNEKLFF
cdr3_nt: TGTGCCAGCAGCGCGGGGACGGGACAGGATAATGAAAAACTGTTTTTT

clone_size: -
j_call: TRBJ1-2
v_call: TRBV15
d_call: -
cdr3_aa: CATSRGGSNYGYTF
cdr3_nt: TGTGCCACCAGCAGAGGAGGTTCCAACTATGGCTACACCTTC

clone_size: -
j_call: TRBJ1-5
v_call: TRBV6-5
d_call: -
cdr3_aa: CASSYTRGQPQHF
cdr3_nt: TGTGCCAGCAGTTACACAAGGGGTCAGCCCCAGCATTTT

clone_size: -
j_call: TRBJ2-1
v_call: TRBV30
d_call: TRBD2
cdr3_aa: CAWSVLAGLKNNEQFF
cdr3_nt: TGTGCCTGGAGTGTCCTGGCGGGACTAAAAAACAATGAGCAGTTCTTC

clone_size: -
j_call: TRBJ1-2
v_call: TRBV28
d_call: TRBD1
cdr3_aa: CASSLLTGNFKDNYGYTF
cdr3_nt: TGTGCCAGCAGTTTATTGACAGGGAATTTTAAGGATAACTATGGCTACACCTTC

clone_size: -
j_call: TRBJ2-2
v_call: TRBV6-5
d_call: TRBD1
cdr3_aa: CASRYRGTGELFF
cdr3_nt: TGTGCCAGCAGATACAGGGGGACCGGGGAGCTGTTTTTT

clone_size: -
j_call: TRBJ2-3
v_call: TRBV21-1
d_call: -
cdr3_aa: CASSSRETGPVADTQYF
cdr3_nt: TGTGCCAGCAGCTCTAGGGAGACAGGGCCGGTCGCAGATACGCAGTATTTT

clone_size: -
j_call: TRBJ2-3
v_call: TRBV19
d_call: TRBD1
cdr3_aa: CASSPTGGTDTQYF
cdr3_nt: TGTGCCAGTAGTCCGACAGGGGGCACAGATACGCAGTATTTT

clone_size: -
j_call: TRBJ1-2
v_call: TRBV10-1
d_call: -
cdr3_aa: CASSDRAVYGYTF
cdr3_nt: TGCGCCAGCAGTGACAGGGCGGTCTACGGCTACACCTTC

clone_size: -
j_call: TRBJ2-2
v_call: TRBV7-8
d_call: -
cdr3_aa: CASSLMGQAPGELFF
cdr3_nt: TGTGCCAGCAGCTTAATGGGGCAGGCGCCCGGGGAGCTGTTTTTT

clone_size: -
j_call: TRBJ1-2
v_call: TRBV15
d_call: -
cdr3_aa: CATSRPLDSNYGYTF
cdr3_nt: TGTGCCACCAGCAGACCCCTAGACAGCAACTATGGCTACACCTTC

clone_size: -
j_call: TRBJ2-7
v_call: TRBV5-5
d_call: -
cdr3_aa: CASSLAWSGNLYEQYF
cdr3_nt: TGTGCCAGCAGCTTGGCTTGGTCGGGGAACCTCTACGAGCAGTACTTC

clone_size: -
j_call: TRBJ2-2
v_call: TRBV28
d_call: TRBD1
cdr3_aa: CASTTGGTGGTGELFF
cdr3_nt: TGTGCCAGCACAACAGGGGGGACAGGGGGAACCGGGGAGCTGTTTTTT

clone_size: -
j_call: TRBJ1-1
v_call: TRBV25-1
d_call: -
cdr3_aa: CASRGQQNTEAFF
cdr3_nt: TGTGCCAGCCGCGGACAGCAGAACACTGAAGCTTTCTTT

clone_size: -
j_call: TRBJ2-2
v_call: TRBV9
d_call: -
cdr3_aa: CASSFLNTGELFF
cdr3_nt: TGTGCCAGCAGTTTCCTGAACACCGGGGAGCTGTTTTTT

clone_size: -
j_call: TRBJ2-7
v_call: TRBV15
d_call: TRBD2
cdr3_aa: CATSRDRGDYEQYF
cdr3_nt: TGTGCCACCAGCAGAGATCGGGGGGACTACGAGCAGTACTTC

clone_size: -
j_call: TRBJ1-5
v_call: TRBV19
d_call: TRBD1
cdr3_aa: CASSLRQGYQPQHF
cdr3_nt: TGTGCCAGTAGTCTTCGACAGGGGTACCAGCCCCAGCATTTT

clone_size: -
j_call: TRBJ2-3
v_call: TRBV4-1
d_call: -
cdr3_aa: CASSQGGSTDTQYF
cdr3_nt: TGCGCCAGCAGCCAAGGCGGGAGCACAGATACGCAGTATTTT

clone_size: -
j_call: TRBJ1-5
v_call: TRBV5-8
d_call: -
cdr3_aa: CASSSHRVSNQPQHF
cdr3_nt: TGTGCCAGCAGCTCCCACAGGGTCAGCAATCAGCCCCAGCATTTT

clone_size: -
j_call: TRBJ1-5
v_call: TRBV28
d_call: -
cdr3_aa: CASSDRNQPQHF
cdr3_nt: TGTGCCAGCAGTGATCGGAATCAGCCCCAGCATTTT

clone_size: -
j_call: TRBJ1-2
v_call: TRBV18
d_call: TRBD1
cdr3_aa: CASSPLEQGVGYTF
cdr3_nt: TGTGCCAGCTCACCACTGGAACAGGGGGTCGGCTACACCTTC

clone_size: -
j_call: TRBJ2-2
v_call: TRBV27
d_call: -
cdr3_aa: CASSLYGMNTGELFF
cdr3_nt: TGTGCCAGCAGTTTATACGGGATGAACACCGGGGAGCTGTTTTTT

clone_size: -
j_call: TRBJ1-2
v_call: TRBV30
d_call: -
cdr3_aa: CAWSPSTDYGYTF
cdr3_nt: TGTGCCTGGAGTCCGTCGACAGACTATGGCTACACCTTC

clone_size: -
j_call: TRBJ2-7
v_call: TRBV12-3/TRBV12-4
d_call: -
cdr3_aa: CASSLTRGEQYF
cdr3_nt: TGTGCCAGCAGTTTAACAAGGGGCGAGCAGTACTTC

clone_size: -
j_call: TRBJ1-1
v_call: TRBV18
d_call: TRBD1
cdr3_aa: CASSPETGKNTEAFF
cdr3_nt: TGTGCCAGCTCACCAGAGACAGGGAAGAACACTGAAGCTTTCTTT

clone_size: -
j_call: TRBJ1-1
v_call: TRBV25-1
d_call: TRBD1
cdr3_aa: CASTGGGTEAFF
cdr3_nt: TGTGCCAGCACAGGGGGCGGCACTGAAGCTTTCTTT

clone_size: once
j_call: TRBJ1-1
v_call: TRBV28
d_call: TRBD1
cdr3_aa: CASTLVGTGGTEAFF
cdr3_nt: TGTGCCAGCACCCTGGTGGGGACAGGGGGAACTGAAGCTTTCTTT

clone_size: -
j_call: TRBJ1-2
v_call: TRBV4-3
d_call: -
cdr3_aa: CASSLSARGTNYGYTF
cdr3_nt: TGCGCCAGCAGCCTCTCGGCGCGGGGAACTAACTATGGCTACACCTTC

clone_size: -
j_call: TRBJ1-5
v_call: TRBV19
d_call: TRBD1
cdr3_aa: CASSLGTGGFNQPQHF
cdr3_nt: TGTGCCAGTAGTCTCGGGACAGGGGGCTTTAATCAGCCCCAGCATTTT

clone_size: -
j_call: TRBJ2-5
v_call: TRBV7-2
d_call: TRBD2
cdr3_aa: CASSQRGRTKETQYF
cdr3_nt: TGTGCCAGCAGCCAGCGGGGGCGGACGAAAGAGACCCAGTACTTC

clone_size: -
j_call: TRBJ1-5
v_call: TRBV19
d_call: TRBD1
cdr3_aa: CASSILQGARSNQPQHF
cdr3_nt: TGTGCCAGTAGTATTCTACAGGGGGCGCGGTCAAATCAGCCCCAGCATTTT

clone_size: -
j_call: TRBJ1-2
v_call: TRBV4-3
d_call: -
cdr3_aa: CASSQETGTNYGYTF
cdr3_nt: TGCGCCAGCAGCCAAGAAACAGGTACTAACTATGGCTACACCTTC

clone_size: -
j_call: TRBJ2-7
v_call: TRBV11-2
d_call: TRBD1
cdr3_aa: CASSTRQGFYEQYF
cdr3_nt: TGTGCCAGCAGCACACGACAGGGGTTCTACGAGCAGTACTTC

clone_size: -
j_call: TRBJ2-1
v_call: TRBV11-2
d_call: TRBD2
cdr3_aa: CASSDYSSGREVEQFF
cdr3_nt: TGTGCCAGCAGCGACTACTCTAGCGGGAGGGAGGTTGAGCAGTTCTTC

clone_size: few
j_call: TRBJ2-2
v_call: TRBV18
d_call: TRBD1
cdr3_aa: CASTEDRGTGELFF
cdr3_nt: TGTGCCAGCACCGAGGACAGGGGGACCGGGGAGCTGTTTTTT

clone_size: -
j_call: TRBJ2-7
v_call: TRBV20-1
d_call: -
cdr3_aa: CSAEDRYEQYF
cdr3_nt: TGCAGTGCCGAGGACAGATACGAGCAGTACTTC

clone_size: -
j_call: TRBJ2-7
v_call: TRBV28
d_call: -
cdr3_aa: CASNVKGGSYEQYF
cdr3_nt: TGTGCCAGCAACGTAAAAGGGGGTAGCTACGAGCAGTACTTC

clone_size: -
j_call: TRBJ2-7
v_call: TRBV1
d_call: -
cdr3_aa: CTSSQGLAENYEQYF
cdr3_nt: TGCACCAGCAGCCAAGGACTAGCGGAGAACTACGAGCAGTACTTC

clone_size: -
j_call: TRBJ2-7
v_call: TRBV19
d_call: TRBD1
cdr3_aa: CASSQIGGQGSYEQYF
cdr3_nt: TGTGCCAGTTCCCAGATCGGGGGACAGGGAAGCTACGAGCAGTACTTC

clone_size: -
j_call: TRBJ2-7
v_call: TRBV11-2
d_call: TRBD2
cdr3_aa: CASSLTGGSSYEQYF
cdr3_nt: TGTGCCAGCAGCTTAACTGGCGGGAGCTCCTACGAGCAGTACTTC

clone_size: -
j_call: TRBJ2-7
v_call: TRBV27
d_call: -
cdr3_aa: CASSRGLTRSYEQYF
cdr3_nt: TGTGCCAGCAGCAGAGGACTAACTCGATCCTACGAGCAGTACTTC

clone_size: -
j_call: TRBJ2-1
v_call: TRBV7-3
d_call: TRBD2
cdr3_aa: CASSLGGRNEQFF
cdr3_nt: TGTGCCAGCAGCTTAGGCGGGAGAAATGAGCAGTTCTTC

clone_size: -
j_call: TRBJ1-1
v_call: TRBV28
d_call: TRBD1
cdr3_aa: CASTIGGGGPLNTEAFF
cdr3_nt: TGTGCCAGCACCATAGGGGGCGGTGGGCCATTGAACACTGAAGCTTTCTTT

clone_size: -
j_call: TRBJ2-3
v_call: TRBV6-5
d_call: TRBD1
cdr3_aa: CASSPGQGTDTQYF
cdr3_nt: TGTGCCAGCAGTCCTGGACAGGGAACAGATACGCAGTATTTT

clone_size: -
j_call: TRBJ1-2
v_call: TRBV2
d_call: -
cdr3_aa: CASSERVFYGYTF
cdr3_nt: TGTGCCAGCAGTGAACGGGTTTTCTATGGCTACACCTTC

clone_size: -
j_call: TRBJ1-6
v_call: TRBV28
d_call: -
cdr3_aa: CASSHGWEALRSPLHF
cdr3_nt: TGTGCCAGCAGTCACGGGTGGGAGGCGCTCAGGTCACCCCTCCACTTT

clone_size: -
j_call: TRBJ2-3
v_call: TRBV28
d_call: TRBD2
cdr3_aa: CASSLLSLREGTDTQYF
cdr3_nt: TGTGCCAGCAGTCTCTTGTCCTTGCGGGAGGGTACAGATACGCAGTATTTT

clone_size: -
j_call: TRBJ1-1
v_call: TRBV18
d_call: -
cdr3_aa: CASSPLDEAVEAFF
cdr3_nt: TGTGCCAGCTCACCACTCGATGAGGCGGTTGAAGCTTTCTTT